The 23 T cell receptor beta chains below come from one sample, sequenced in a study of tumor and adjacent non-tumor tissue in lung cancer. The library came from three nested PCR rounds adapted from ARM-PCR protocols. TCRdb fed the multiplex PCR reads into MiXCR, producing one record per CDR3 protein. Altogether some 84,000 distinct CDR3 sequences are present, 61% being singletons, with the ten largest covering roughly 15%. The template was RNA from unsorted bulk tissue. Sequenced input: lung tumor tissue. All receptors come from a man in his 70s with non-small cell lung cancer.

Comments on this clonotype: A much larger clone is a single base away; this may be a read error. The V and J genes are TRBV10-3 and TRBJ2-3, with TRBD1 identical over 8 bases. The CDR3 is 15 amino acids. Germline assignment: CDR1 ENHRY and CDR2 SYGVKD. The CDR3 sequence: CAIREGTGLPDAQYF. The CDR3 nucleotides read TGTGCCATCAGGGAGGGGACAGGCCTCCCAGATGCGCAGTATTTT.

V and J are TRBV28 and TRBJ1-5; D call uncertain. The CDR3 has 14 residues. The V gene lost 7 bases and the J gene lost 5 bases, with 15 bases spanning the gap. The germline V gene encodes CDR1 MDHEN and CDR2 SYDVKM. CDR3 region: CASTPLEGHQPQHF. The CDR3 DNA is TGTGCCAGCACCCCGCTGGAAGGGCATCAGCCCCAGCATTTT.

This clonotype came up once. This chain links TRBV5-5 with TRBJ2-3; D is uncertain. V lost 2 bases and J lost 6, with 10 bases in between. The CDR3 sequence is 13 residues long. Germline-derived CDR1 and CDR2 are SGHKS and YYEKEE (reference sequence). The CDR3 loop reads CASSFQVGDTQYF. CDR3 sequence (DNA): TGTGCCAGCAGCTTCCAGGTGGGTGATACGCAGTATTTT.

This clonotype has a handful of counts. This may be a read error, as it is one base from a much larger clone. The chain joins TRBV12-3 or TRBV12-4 to TRBJ2-2, with D possibly TRBD2 on 6 matching bases. The CDR3 has 13 amino acids. The CDR3, as DNA: TGTGCCACTAGGACGGACAACACCGGGGGGCTGTTTTTT. Translation gives CATRTDNTGGLFF.

Note on this clonotype: This may arise from a read error, as a much more abundant clone is one base away. The gene calls are TRBV10-3 and TRBJ1-4, with D possibly being TRBD1 (5 bases). This CDR3 is built from 13 residues. Germline V gives CDR1 ENHRY, CDR2 SYGVKD. CDR3 nucleotide sequence: TGTGACATCGGGACCGACCCTTCTGAAAAACTGTTTTTT. Its protein is CDIGTDPSEKLFF.

In regard to this clonotype: An end of the junction differs from the germline gene, which may be a read error. The chain couples TRBV4-2 to TRBJ2-1; possible D gene TRBD2, 6 bases. Germline assignment: CDR1 LGHNA and CDR2 YNFKEQ. The CDR3 is 15 residues long. DNA for the CDR3: TGTGCCAGCAACCAAGGAGGGCTCACCTACAATGAGCAGTTCTTC. Protein: CASNQGGLTYNEQFF.

This clonotype turned up a few times. This is likely a read error, given that the CDR3 carries no conserved phenylalanine or tryptophan at its end. The chain carries TRBV6-5 and TRBJ2-7; no clear D gene. Germline V gives CDR1 MNHEY, CDR2 SVGAGI. Trimming stripped 9 bases from V and 3 bases from J, with 15 bases between. This CDR3 region has 13 residues. The CDR3 sequence: CASRQRVSYEQYL. Here the CDR3 DNA reads TGTGCCAGTAGGCAACGGGTCAGCTACGAGCAGTACCTC.

By proportion, this clonotype is medium-sized. The chain is built from TRBV11-1 and TRBJ1-2, with no clear D. The CDR3 totals 13 residues. The ends were cut back, 3 bases at V and 6 bases at J, with 11 bases in the middle. CDR1 is SGHAT and CDR2 is FQDESV in the germline V gene (reference sequence). The CDR3 nucleotides read TGTGCCAGCAGCTTGGAGGGAGGAAATGGCTACACCTTC. Translating gives CASSLEGGNGYTF. The variable domain in full, completed from reference TRBV11-1 and TRBJ1-2, reads EAEVAQSPRYKITEKSQAVAFWCDPISGHATLYWYRQILGQGPELLVQFQDESVVDDSQLPKDRFSAERLKGVDSTLKIQPAELGDSAMYLCASSLEGGNGYTFGSGTRLTVV.

This clonotype was observed a few times. This may be a read error, as it is one base from a much larger clone. The rearrangement uses TRBV6-1 and TRBJ1-5, with D possibly being TRBD1 (5 bases). V shed 6 bases and J shed 6 bases, with 21 bases lying between them. The germline gives CDR1 MNHNS, CDR2 SASEGT. CDR3 size: 16 residues. The CDR3 is CASSLGGQGYFQPQHF. In DNA, the CDR3 is TGTGCCAGCAGCTTAGGTGGGCAGGGCTATTTTCAGCCCCAGCATTTT.

Notes on this clonotype: A much larger clonotype is one base distant, so this may be a read error. Given the absence of the conserved phenylalanine or tryptophan at the CDR3 end, a read error is likely. The chain is built from TRBV5-6 and TRBJ2-7; tentative D call: TRBD2 (5 bases). This CDR3 has 13 amino acids. Looked up from germline, CDR1 is SGHDT and CDR2 is YYEEEE. Trimming pared 2 bases from V and 6 bases from J, leaving 12 bases between. The CDR3 loop reads CASSFRGIGEQYL. In DNA, the CDR3 is TGTGCCAGCAGCTTTCGGGGTATTGGCGAGCAGTACCTC.

In this sample, this clonotype turned up a few times. This may be a read error, as it is one base from a much larger clone. This rearrangement joins TRBV12-3 or TRBV12-4 to TRBJ2-5, with D perhaps being TRBD1 or TRBD2 (6 bases each). The CDR3 extends over 12 amino acids. CDR3 protein: CDSSPGAKTQYF. The CDR3 DNA reads TGTGACAGCAGCCCGGGGGCGAAGACCCAGTACTTC.

Notes on this clonotype: A junction end diverges from the germline sequence, so it may reflect a read error. V is TRBV11-2 and J is TRBJ2-1; 7 positions match TRBD1. This CDR3 is built from 16 residues. CDR1 is SGHAT, CDR2 FQNNGV, per germline. The chain's CDR3 is CATSIGTAPIMDEQFF. CDR3 nucleotides: TGTGCCACCAGCATCGGGACAGCACCCATAATGGATGAGCAGTTCTTC.

On this clonotype itself: The CDR3 carries no conserved terminal phenylalanine or tryptophan, so it likely arises from a read error. J is TRBJ1-1 and V is TRBV5-8; 9 nucleotides match TRBD1. The CDR3 contains 19 residues. Germline CDR1 SGHTS, CDR2 YDEGEE. V was pared by 5 bases and J by 10 bases, with 27 bases of the junction left unmatched. The CDR3 DNA is TGTGCCAGCAGTCCCGCCCGAGGACAGGGGCGCAGGTGGTACGCTGGAGCTTTCTGT. Protein: CASSPARGQGRRWYAGAFC.

The chain recombines TRBV10-2 with TRBJ1-5; no clear D gene. The CDR3 runs to 13 residues. Trimming stripped 8 bases from V and 6 bases from J, with 14 bases between. Per germline, CDR1 WSHSY and CDR2 SAAADI. The CDR3 DNA is TGCGCCAGCGGCCAGCAGACCCGTCAGCCCCAGCATTTT. Protein sequence: CASGQQTRQPQHF.

There are many counts of this clonotype. V is TRBV11-2 and J is TRBJ2-5, with D unresolved. CDR1 SGHAT and CDR2 FQNNGV come from the germline V gene. Trimming took off 0 bases at V and 5 bases at J, with 4 bases between the two ends. CDR3 length: 12 residues. The CDR3 DNA sequence: TGTGCCAGCAGCTTAGATCCCGAGACCCAGTACTTC. Its translation: CASSLDPETQYF.

Regarding this clonotype: This may be a read error: a much more frequent sequence differs by one nucleotide. This chain uses TRBV6-1 with TRBJ2-3; 8 bases line up with TRBD2. This CDR3 is built from 13 residues. Trimming took 10 bases from V and 8 from J; bases not matched to a gene: 11. Germline-derived CDR1 and CDR2 are MNHNS and SASEGT. CDR3 sequence (DNA): TGTGCCAACAGCTCGGGGGGGCAGGGTACGCAGTATTTT. Encoded protein: CANSSGGQGTQYF.

This clonotype showed up many times. The rearrangement joins TRBV20-1 to TRBJ1-2; perhaps TRBD1 as D (6 bases). Trimming pared 6 bases from V and 2 bases from J, leaving 10 bases between. The germline V gene encodes CDR1 DFQATT and CDR2 SNEGSKA (reference sequence). The CDR3 length is 12 residues. The CDR3 DNA reads as TGCAGTGCGACTCAGGGGAACTATGGCTACACCTTC. Translating it yields CSATQGNYGYTF.

The J gene is TRBJ1-2, the V gene TRBV21-1; the table's D gene call, TRBD1, was not cross checked with the DNA. TRBV21-1 is a known pseudogene. The CDR3 consists of 11 residues. CDR3 DNA: TGTGCCAGCAGCCCCATGACAGGGGCCACCTTC. Protein: CASSPMTGATF.

Points on this clonotype: This clone may be a read error of a much larger clone one base away. V and J are TRBV30 and TRBJ1-5, with D perhaps matching TRBD1 (5 bases). The germline V gene has CDR1 GTSNPN and CDR2 SVGIG (reference sequence). This CDR3 is built from 15 residues. The CDR3 here is CAWSVNGASNHPQHF. The CDR3 DNA is TGTGCCTGGAGTGTAAACGGGGCAAGCAATCATCCCCAGCATTTT.

About this clonotype: A read error may be the cause here, since a much bigger clone is one base away. The chain is built from TRBV29-1 and TRBJ1-1; 7 bases agree with TRBD1. The germline V gene has CDR1 SQVTM and CDR2 ANQGSEA. The CDR3 consists of 11 residues. For the CDR3, the DNA is TGCAGCACCAAAGCGGGGACAGAAGCTTCCTTT. Protein: CSTKAGTEASF.

On this clonotype: Being one base from a much bigger clone, this may be a read error. The chain combines TRBV7-9 with TRBJ2-7; D is unclear. This CDR3 is built from 11 residues. The germline gives CDR1 SEHNR, CDR2 FQNEAQ (reference sequence). V lost 5 bases, J lost 5 bases, and 7 bases lay in between. The DNA of the CDR3 is TGTGCCAGCAGCCTTTTTGACGAGCAGTACTTC. Translation gives CASSLFDEQYF.

As concerns this clonotype: Germline is not matched at one junction end, which may reflect a read error. The chain has TRBV11-2 and TRBJ2-6; 7 bases align to TRBD1. The CDR3 covers 19 residues. Germline-derived CDR1 and CDR2 are SGHAT and FQNNGV. CDR3 DNA sequence: TGTGTCAGCAGCTGCCCGAGGGGAAGAGGGGGCTCTGGGGACAACGTCCTGACTTTC. The encoded protein is CVSSCPRGRGGSGDNVLTF.

Concerning this clonotype itself: This CDR3 is missing its conserved last phenylalanine or tryptophan, likely due to a read error. The DNA is omitted, as the CDR3 cannot be located on it reliably, and the CDR3 follows TCRdb's listing. The chain joins TRBV11-2 to TRBJ2-1. Germline V CDR1 and CDR2: SGHAT, FQNNGV. Both ends counted, the CDR3 spans 15 residues. CDR3 amino acids: CASSLSGSYYNEHFV.